This TCR beta chain was sequenced in a study of T cell repertoires in cytomegalovirus infection. In the study overall: Both CMV infection and a matching HLA type were indicated by public TCR beta signatures.

This clonotype was picked up a small number of times. Antigen: not known. CDR3 length equals 15 residues. Germline assignment: CDR1 LGHNT and CDR2 FRNRAP. V was trimmed by 2 bases and J by 2 bases, leaving 12 bases between them. TCRdb reprocessed the reads via MiXCR and lists one record per CDR3 protein. The table records hundreds of thousands of distinct CDR3 sequences, around 29% of them present only once. Study findings and constraints: The ex vivo response was dominated by HLA-C-restricted CMV-specific TCR beta clonotypes.

Sequenced here: cultured CD8+ T cells from PBMCs, sampled from culture after CMV antigen stimulation. This receptor was identified in a human donor in good health (CMV status not recorded). Some clones in this sample may be carry-over from other donors' samples. The genes are TRBV12-5 and TRBJ2-5, with a weak D call TRBD2 (5 bases). For the CDR3, the DNA is TGTGCTAGTGGTTTGTGGCGGGCGCAACAAGAGACCCAGTACTTC. Translation gives CASGLWRAQQETQYF.